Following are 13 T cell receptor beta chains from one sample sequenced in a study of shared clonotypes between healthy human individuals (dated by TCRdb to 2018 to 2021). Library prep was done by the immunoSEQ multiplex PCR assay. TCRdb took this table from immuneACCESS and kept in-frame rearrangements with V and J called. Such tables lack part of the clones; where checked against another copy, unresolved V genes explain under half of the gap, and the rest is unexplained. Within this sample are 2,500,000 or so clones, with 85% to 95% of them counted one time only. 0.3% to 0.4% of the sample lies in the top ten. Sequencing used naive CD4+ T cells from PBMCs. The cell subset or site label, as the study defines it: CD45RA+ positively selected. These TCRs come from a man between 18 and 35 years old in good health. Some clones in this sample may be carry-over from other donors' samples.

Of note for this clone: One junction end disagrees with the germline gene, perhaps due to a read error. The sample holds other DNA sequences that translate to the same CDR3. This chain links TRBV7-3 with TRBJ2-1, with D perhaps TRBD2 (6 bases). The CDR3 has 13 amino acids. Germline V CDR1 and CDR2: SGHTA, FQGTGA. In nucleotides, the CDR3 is TGTGCCAGCAGCCTAACCGGGGGCAATGAGCAGTTCTTC. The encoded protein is CASSLTGGNEQFF.

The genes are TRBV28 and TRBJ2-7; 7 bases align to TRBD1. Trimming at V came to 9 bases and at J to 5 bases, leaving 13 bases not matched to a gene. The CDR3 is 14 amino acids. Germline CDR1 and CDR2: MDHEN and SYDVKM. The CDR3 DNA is TGTGCCAGTCTACCAGGGACAGCCGTGGACGAGCAGTACTTC. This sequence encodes CASLPGTAVDEQYF.

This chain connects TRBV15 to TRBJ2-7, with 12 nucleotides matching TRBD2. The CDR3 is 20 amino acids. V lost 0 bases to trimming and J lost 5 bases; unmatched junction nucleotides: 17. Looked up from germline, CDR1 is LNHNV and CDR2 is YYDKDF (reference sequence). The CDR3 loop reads CATSREYGRTSGEVWHEQYF. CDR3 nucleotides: TGTGCCACCAGCAGAGAATACGGACGGACTAGCGGGGAGGTTTGGCACGAGCAGTACTTC.

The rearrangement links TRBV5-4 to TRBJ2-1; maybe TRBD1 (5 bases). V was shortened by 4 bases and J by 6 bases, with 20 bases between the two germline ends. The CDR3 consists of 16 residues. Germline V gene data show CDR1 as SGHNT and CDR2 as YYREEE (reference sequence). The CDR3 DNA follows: TGTGCCAGCAGCCGGTTCCCGGCAGGGCGGCGCAATGAGCAGTTCTTC. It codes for CASSRFPAGRRNEQFF.

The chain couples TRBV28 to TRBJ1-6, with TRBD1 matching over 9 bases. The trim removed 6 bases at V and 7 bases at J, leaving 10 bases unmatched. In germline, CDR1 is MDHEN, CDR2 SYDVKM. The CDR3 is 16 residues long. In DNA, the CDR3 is TGTGCCAGCAGGTACTCCGGGACAGGGCTAAATTCACCCCTCCACTTT. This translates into CASRYSGTGLNSPLHF. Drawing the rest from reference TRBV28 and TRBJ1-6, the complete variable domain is DVKVTQSSRYLVKRTGEKVFLECVQDMDHENMFWYRQDPGLGLRLIYFSYDVKMKEKGDIPEGYSVSREKKERFSLILESASTNQTSMYLCASRYSGTGLNSPLHFGNGTRLTVT.

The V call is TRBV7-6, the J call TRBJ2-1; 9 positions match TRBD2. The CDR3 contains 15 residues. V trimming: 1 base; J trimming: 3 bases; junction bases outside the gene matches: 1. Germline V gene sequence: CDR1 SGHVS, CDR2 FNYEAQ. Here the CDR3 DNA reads TGTGCCAGCAGCTTAGGTAGCGGGAGCTACAATGAGCAGTTCTTC. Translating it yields CASSLGSGSYNEQFF.

CDR3: CASNVQGAIMNTEAFF. CDR3 DNA sequence: TGTGCCAGCAACGTGCAGGGGGCGATTATGAACACTGAAGCTTTCTTT. V is TRBV2 and J is TRBJ1-1, with TRBD1 matching 8 bases. CDR3 length: 16 amino acids. Trimming cost V 7 bases and J 0 bases; bases outside gene matches: 10. Germline V gene data show CDR1 as SNHLY and CDR2 as FYNNEI. Full variable domain (outside the CDR3, taken from reference TRBV2 and TRBJ1-1): EPEVTQTPSHQVTQMGQEVILRCVPISNHLYFYWYRQILGQKVEFLVSFYNNEISEKSEIFDDQFSVERPDGSNFTLKIRSTKLEDSAMYFCASNVQGAIMNTEAFFGQGTRLTVV.

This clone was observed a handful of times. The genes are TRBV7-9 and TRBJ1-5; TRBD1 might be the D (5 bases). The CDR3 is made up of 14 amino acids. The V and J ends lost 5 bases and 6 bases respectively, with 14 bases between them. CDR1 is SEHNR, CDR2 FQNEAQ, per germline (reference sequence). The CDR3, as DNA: TGTGCCAGCAGCCCGACACAGGTCGGTCAGCCCCAGCATTTT. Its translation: CASSPTQVGQPQHF.

The CDR3 region is CASSLRQGVNEKLFF. The CDR3 DNA sequence: TGCGCCAGCAGCTTGCGACAGGGGGTCAATGAAAAACTGTTTTTT. V gene TRBV5-1 combines with J gene TRBJ1-4; 9 bases map to TRBD1. The CDR3 consists of 15 residues. Germline-derived CDR1 and CDR2 are SGHRS and YFSETQ. J gave up 5 bases and V 1 base, and 3 bases lay outside the gene matches.

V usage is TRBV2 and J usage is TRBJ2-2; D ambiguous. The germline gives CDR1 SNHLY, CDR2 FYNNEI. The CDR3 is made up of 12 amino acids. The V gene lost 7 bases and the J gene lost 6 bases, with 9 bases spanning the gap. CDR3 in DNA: TGTGCCAGCACCCCCTTTCCCGGGGAGCTGTTTTTT. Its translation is CASTPFPGELFF.

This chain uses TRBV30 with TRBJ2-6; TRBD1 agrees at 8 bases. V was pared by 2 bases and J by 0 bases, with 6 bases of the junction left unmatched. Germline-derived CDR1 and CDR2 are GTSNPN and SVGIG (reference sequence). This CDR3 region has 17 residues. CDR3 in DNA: TGTGCCTGGAGTAGCGGACAGGGTATCTCTGGGGCCAACGTCCTGACTTTC. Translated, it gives CAWSSGQGISGANVLTF.

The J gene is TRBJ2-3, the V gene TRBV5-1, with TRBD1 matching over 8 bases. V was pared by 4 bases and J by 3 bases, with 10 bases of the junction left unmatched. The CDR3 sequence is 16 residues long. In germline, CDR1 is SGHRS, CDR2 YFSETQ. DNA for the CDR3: TGCGCCAGCAGCAGGCAGGACAGGGACTTGACAGATACGCAGTATTTT. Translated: CASSRQDRDLTDTQYF.

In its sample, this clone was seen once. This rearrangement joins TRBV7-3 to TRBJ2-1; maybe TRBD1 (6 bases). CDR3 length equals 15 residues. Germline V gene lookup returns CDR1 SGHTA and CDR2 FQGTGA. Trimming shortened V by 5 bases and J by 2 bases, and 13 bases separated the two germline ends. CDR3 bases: TGTGCCAGCAGCCGAACTCGGACAGCCTACAATGAGCAGTTCTTC. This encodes CASSRTRTAYNEQFF.